This passage covers 19 T cell receptor beta chains from one sample sequenced in a study of blood T cell repertoires in COVID-19. Data came from immunoSEQ multiplex PCR; TCRdb stores just in-frame clones and leaves some out. There are tens of thousands of clones in the sample; approximately 80% occur only once, and less than 7% lies in the top ten. The specimen sequenced was peripheral blood. These receptors all stem from a man in his 70s with COVID-19, enrolled during active disease.

The V gene is TRBV6-5, the J gene TRBJ1-1; 8 bases are shared with TRBD1. From germline, CDR1 is MNHEY and CDR2 SVGAGI. V shed 6 bases and J 4 bases; nucleotides not matched to a gene: 4. The CDR3 consists of 13 residues. The CDR3 nucleotides read TGTGCCAGCAGCCTGGACAGGGCCACTGAAGCTTTCTTT. This encodes CASSLDRATEAFF.

The V gene is TRBV7-2, the J gene TRBJ1-2; D ambiguous. Germline-derived CDR1 and CDR2 are SGHTA and FQGNSA. Trimming stripped 5 bases from V and 8 bases from J, with 15 bases between. This CDR3 is 13 amino acids long. The CDR3 DNA reads TGTGCCAGCAGCCCGTCAGCCCTGGAGGGCTACACCTTC. Amino acids: CASSPSALEGYTF.

V usage is TRBV4-1 and J usage is TRBJ1-2, with D possibly matching TRBD1 (5 bases). Germline CDR1 and CDR2: MGHRA and YSYEKL. Trimming took 1 base from V and 8 from J, leaving 17 bases between them. CDR3 length equals 15 residues. The CDR3 is CASSQVSDTQGGYTF. CDR3 DNA: TGCGCCAGCAGCCAAGTCTCAGATACCCAGGGAGGCTACACCTTC.

The rearrangement joins TRBV19 to TRBJ1-2, with TRBD1 identical over 8 bases. The CDR3 is 13 residues long. V was clipped by 7 bases and J by 7 bases; unmatched bases: 8. In germline, CDR1 is LNHDA, CDR2 SQIVND (reference sequence). CDR3 in DNA: TGTGCCAGTAAAACAGGGGGAGCTGGTGGCTACACCTTC. Amino acid sequence: CASKTGGAGGYTF. Full variable domain (missing parts from reference TRBV19 and TRBJ1-2): DGGITQSPKYLFRKEGQNVTLSCEQNLNHDAMYWYRQDPGQGLRLIYYSQIVNDFQKGDIAEGYSVSREKKESFPLTVTSAQKNPTAFYLCASKTGGAGGYTFGSGTRLTVV.

J is TRBJ1-3 and V is TRBV30; no definite D call. In germline, CDR1 is GTSNPN, CDR2 SVGIG (reference sequence). V was pared by 0 bases and J by 7 bases, with 16 bases between. The CDR3 has 15 amino acids. CDR3 sequence reads: CAWSVRGSLSNTIYF. The CDR3 DNA sequence: TGTGCCTGGAGTGTACGGGGAAGCCTCAGCAACACCATATATTTT.

The genes are TRBV9 and TRBJ2-5, with 7 bases fitting TRBD2. There are 16 residues in the CDR3. Trimming cost V 4 bases and J 1 base; bases outside gene matches: 10. CDR1 is SGDLS, CDR2 YYNGEE, per germline. CDR3: CASSFSSGLSQETQYF. The DNA for the CDR3 is TGTGCCAGCAGCTTTTCTAGCGGCCTCTCCCAAGAGACCCAGTACTTC.

The V call is TRBV5-1, the J call TRBJ2-2; weak D call: TRBD2 (6 bases). The CDR3 is 18 residues long. CDR1 SGHRS and CDR2 YFSETQ come from the germline V gene. Trimming stripped 0 bases from V and 4 bases from J, with 19 bases between. CDR3 DNA sequence: TGCGCCAGCAGCTTGGCCGTAATCATCGGGAGAACCACCGGGGAGCTGTTTTTT. Translated: CASSLAVIIGRTTGELFF.

The chain is built from TRBV7-2 and TRBJ2-1, with D possibly TRBD2 on 7 matching bases. This CDR3 has 15 amino acids. The germline CDR1 and CDR2 sequences are SGHTA and FQGNSA. With 8 bases removed from V and 0 bases from J, the gap between germline ends came to 14 bases. CDR3 region: CASGGAFSSYNEQFF. The CDR3 DNA follows: TGTGCCAGCGGGGGGGCCTTTAGCTCCTACAATGAGCAGTTCTTC.

This clone has a count of ten or more. This chain joins TRBV10-2 and TRBJ2-5, with a possible D match to TRBD1 (5 bases). Trimming removed 2 bases at V and 7 bases at J, with 5 bases between. Per germline, CDR1 WSHSY and CDR2 SAAADI. The CDR3 is 11 amino acids. The CDR3 coding sequence is TGCGCCAGCAGTGAGAGGGGGACCCAGTACTTC. It translates to CASSERGTQYF.

This chain connects TRBV12-3 or TRBV12-4 to TRBJ1-2; TRBD1 matches 10 bases. The CDR3 spans 12 residues. Trimming cost V 5 bases and J 7 bases; bases outside gene matches: 1. CDR3 DNA: TGTGCCAGCAGTGGGGACAGGGGTGGCTACACCTTC. Translating it yields CASSGDRGGYTF.

The V and J genes are TRBV9 and TRBJ2-5; D unclear. The CDR3 runs 14 residues. V gave up 0 bases and J gave up 0 bases, with 6 bases separating them. Per the germline V gene, CDR1 is SGDLS and CDR2 is YYNGEE. The DNA of the CDR3 is TGTGCCAGCAGCGTAGGAGTGGACCAAGAGACCCAGTACTTC. It translates to CASSVGVDQETQYF.

This clone was counted a few times. This rearrangement joins TRBV6-1 to TRBJ2-1; 8 nucleotides match TRBD2. V lost 8 bases, J lost 3 bases, and 6 bases stayed unmatched. The CDR3 has 14 residues. The V gene's germline CDR1 is MNHNS and CDR2 SASEGT. CDR3 DNA: TGTGCCAGCGTGGCGGGGGGAATCTACAATGAGCAGTTCTTC. This encodes CASVAGGIYNEQFF.

The chain carries TRBV10-3 and TRBJ1-2, with 9 positions matching TRBD1. Germline V gene data show CDR1 as ENHRY and CDR2 as SYGVKD. This CDR3 has 15 residues. Trimming cost V 2 bases and J 7 bases; bases outside gene matches: 8. DNA for the CDR3: TGTGCCATCAGTGAGCCAGACAGGGGGTTAGTTGGCTACACCTTC. Translating gives CAISEPDRGLVGYTF.

V usage is TRBV11-3 and J usage is TRBJ1-1, with unresolved D. The ends were cut back, 2 bases at V and 1 base at J, with 11 bases in the middle. There are 15 residues in the CDR3. Germline V gene data show CDR1 as SGHNT and CDR2 as YENEEA. CDR3 loop: CASSLSGPGNTEAFF. CDR3 bases: TGTGCCAGCAGCTTAAGTGGCCCGGGGAACACTGAAGCTTTCTTT.

This clone occurred many times. The chain is built from TRBV6-5 and TRBJ2-3; TRBD1 aligns across 9 bases. The germline gives CDR1 MNHEY, CDR2 SVGAGI. V lost 4 bases to trimming and J lost 2 bases; unmatched junction nucleotides: 4. The CDR3 loop spans 15 amino acids. The CDR3 DNA reads as TGTGCCAGCAGTTCGGGACAGGGAAACACAGATACGCAGTATTTT. Encoded protein: CASSSGQGNTDTQYF.

In this sample, this clone turned up a few times. The chain employs TRBV6-1 and TRBJ1-2, with D unclear. The CDR3 length is 12 residues. From germline, CDR1 is MNHNS and CDR2 SASEGT. The V gene lost 3 bases and the J gene lost 2 bases, with 4 bases spanning the gap. CDR3 nucleotides: TGTGCCAGCAGTGAGAGAAACTATGGCTACACCTTC. Translating it yields CASSERNYGYTF.

V gene TRBV11-2 combines with J gene TRBJ2-5, with TRBD2 matching over 12 bases. V dropped 5 bases and J dropped 6; count of bases not matched to a gene: 4. Germline lookup yields CDR1 SGHAT and CDR2 FQNNGV. The CDR3 is 14 residues long. For the CDR3, the DNA is TGTGCCAGCAGCATGACTAGCGGGGGAAAGACCCAGTACTTC. This sequence encodes CASSMTSGGKTQYF. The whole variable domain, remainder taken from reference TRBV11-2 and TRBJ2-5, is EAGVAQSPRYKIIEKRQSVAFWCNPISGHATLYWYQQILGQGPKLLIQFQNNGVVDDSQLPKDRFSAERLKGVDSTLKIQPAKLEDSAVYLCASSMTSGGKTQYFGPGTRLLVL.

This clone was seen just once. CDR3 DNA: TGCGCCAGCAGCTTTCGAACTAATGAAAAACTGTTTTTT. Protein product: CASSFRTNEKLFF. V usage is TRBV5-1 and J usage is TRBJ1-4; D gene uncertain. Per germline, CDR1 SGHRS and CDR2 YFSETQ. The CDR3 consists of 13 residues. V lost 2 bases, J lost 1 base, and 3 bases lay in between. The entire variable domain, with the rest obtained from reference TRBV5-1 and TRBJ1-4, is as follows: KAGVTQTPRYLIKTRGQQVTLSCSPISGHRSVSWYQQTPGQGLQFLFEYFSETQRNKGNFPGRFSGRQFSNSRSEMNVSTLELGDSALYLCASSFRTNEKLFFGSGTQLSVL.

The chain links TRBV6-2 or TRBV6-3 to TRBJ2-2; 8 bases fit TRBD1. Per germline, CDR1 MNHEY and CDR2 SVGEGT. V was pared by 6 bases and J by 4 bases, with 19 bases of the junction left unmatched. The CDR3 totals 19 residues. Written as DNA, the CDR3 is TGTGCCAGCAGCGTTACGGAGGACAGGGCCTTTAGGAGCACCGGGGAGCTGTTTTTT. Amino acid sequence: CASSVTEDRAFRSTGELFF.